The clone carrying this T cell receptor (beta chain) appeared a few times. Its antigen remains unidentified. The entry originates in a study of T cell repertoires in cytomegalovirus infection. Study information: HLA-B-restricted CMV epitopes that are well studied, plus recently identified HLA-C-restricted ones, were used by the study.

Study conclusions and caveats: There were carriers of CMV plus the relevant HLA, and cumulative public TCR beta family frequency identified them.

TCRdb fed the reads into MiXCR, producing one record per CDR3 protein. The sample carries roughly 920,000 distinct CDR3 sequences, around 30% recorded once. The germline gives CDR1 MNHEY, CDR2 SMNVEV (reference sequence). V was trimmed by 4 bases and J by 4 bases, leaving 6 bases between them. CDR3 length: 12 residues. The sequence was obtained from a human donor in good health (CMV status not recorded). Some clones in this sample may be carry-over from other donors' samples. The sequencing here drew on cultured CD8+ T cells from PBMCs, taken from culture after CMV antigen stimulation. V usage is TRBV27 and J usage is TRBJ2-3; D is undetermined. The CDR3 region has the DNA TGTGCCAGCAGTTCCCGATCAGATACGCAGTATTTT. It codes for CASSSRSDTQYF.